The table lists the clone carrying this T cell receptor beta chain with a few counts. The antigen is not known. This sample is part of a study of beta chain features in type 1 diabetes. Trimming pared 9 bases from V and 3 bases from J, leaving 18 bases between. This CDR3 region has 15 residues. Germline CDR1 reads MNHEY; CDR2 reads SMNVEV (reference sequence). Study-wide results and caveats: Type 1 diabetes patients had moderately but significantly shorter TCRB CDR3s in all four CD4+ subsets.

Reverse transcribing all isolated RNA meant expressed TCRB transcripts were sequenced. The data were produced by immunoSEQ multiplex PCR, yet TCRdb's version contains in-frame clones alone and is incomplete. Seen here are 600,000 to 700,000 clones, roughly 13% observed once, and the top ten hold 0.02% to 0.025%. The specimen sequenced was naive CD4+ T cells from blood. This receptor was taken from a young man with type 1 diabetes. The chain combines TRBV27 with TRBJ1-5; a weak D match, TRBD1 (6 bases). The CDR3 sequence is CASNADSRPNQPQHF. The CDR3 nucleotides read TGTGCCAGTAACGCGGACAGCCGGCCCAATCAGCCCCAGCATTTT.